Sequencing of this T cell receptor beta chain was carried out in a study of regulatory and conventional T cells in RAG deficiency. Study-wide findings and caveats: Omenn syndrome and CID/AS patients had roughly 92-fold fewer unique Treg TCR beta sequences, versus approximately 10-fold elsewhere. Control T-cell subsets had markedly higher Shannon entropy and lower Simpson indices than RAG-deficient patients.

Clones were read by immunoSEQ multiplex PCR, and TCRdb kept only the in-frame ones, dropping some. The table shows more than 40,000 clones, with about 87% occurring only once. Turning to this clone: Antigen specificity is unknown.

Conventional CD4+ T cells were sorted from blood as CD25-low CD127-high cells. From germline, CDR1 is KGHSH and CDR2 LQKENI. The CDR3 has 15 amino acids. V lost 4 bases to trimming and J lost 0 bases, with 7 bases between them. A further study also used this sample, focusing on regulatory T cells. This second study notes: The primer mix had 52 TRBV and 13 TRBJ primers.

This TCR was recovered from a human donor in good health. The V gene is TRBV18, the J gene TRBJ2-6; D unclear. The specimen sequenced was CD4+ effector T cells sorted from blood. The CDR3 DNA follows: TGTGCCAGCTCACGGGGATACTCTGGGGCCAACGTCCTGACTTTC. It yields the protein CASSRGYSGANVLTF.